This passage covers 10 T cell receptor beta chains from one sample sequenced in a study of blood T cell repertoires in COVID-19. Method: immunoSEQ multiplex PCR; TCRdb's copy keeps in-frame clones and lacks some. The sample has approximately 300,000 clones, over 75% seen once. The sequenced sample consisted of PBMCs or T cells enriched from blood (not recorded which). All receptors derive from a woman under 30 who had recovered from COVID-19.

The rearrangement joins TRBV5-1 to TRBJ2-5; TRBD2 is a possible D gene (5 bases). Deletions cut 1 base from V and 1 base from J, with 11 bases between. CDR1 and CDR2 from the germline V gene are SGHRS and YFSETQ. The CDR3 spans 15 residues. CDR3 residues: CASSLYGELQETQYF. CDR3 in DNA: TGCGCCAGCAGCTTGTACGGGGAGCTCCAAGAGACCCAGTACTTC. The full variable domain, its missing parts supplied by reference TRBV5-1 and TRBJ2-5, is KAGVTQTPRYLIKTRGQQVTLSCSPISGHRSVSWYQQTPGQGLQFLFEYFSETQRNKGNFPGRFSGRQFSNSRSEMNVSTLELGDSALYLCASSLYGELQETQYFGPGTRLLVL.

J is TRBJ2-5 and V is TRBV24-1, with D perhaps matching TRBD2 (5 bases). CDR1 and CDR2 from the germline V gene are KGHDR and SFDVKD. The CDR3 totals 14 residues. Between the trimmed V and J ends, which lost 5 bases and 2 bases, there was a span of 11 bases. The CDR3 nucleotides read TGTGCCACCAGTGGATCTAGCTATCAAGAGACCCAGTACTTC. Translation gives CATSGSSYQETQYF.

The genes are TRBV4-1 and TRBJ2-7; D call uncertain. The CDR3 covers 12 residues. Per germline, CDR1 MGHRA and CDR2 YSYEKL. V gave up 3 bases and J gave up 6 bases, with 9 bases separating them. The CDR3 DNA follows: TGCGCCAGCAGCCATCCCATGAGCGAGCAGTACTTC. Protein product: CASSHPMSEQYF.

V is TRBV7-9 and J is TRBJ1-2; D perhaps matches TRBD1 (5 bases). V was clipped by 1 base and J by 8 bases, with 20 bases between them. The CDR3 runs to 16 residues. Germline V gene data show CDR1 as SEHNR and CDR2 as FQNEAQ (reference sequence). The CDR3 DNA follows: TGTGCCAGCAGCTTAGTCGACAGCCCTACCTACGAAGGCTACACCTTC. Translated: CASSLVDSPTYEGYTF.

The chain is built from TRBV25-1 and TRBJ1-6; no clear D gene. This CDR3 is built from 14 residues. CDR1 and CDR2 (germline): MGHDK, SYGVNS. V was clipped by 2 bases and J by 4 bases, with 6 bases between them. The CDR3 is CASSEIAYNSPLHF. DNA for the CDR3: TGTGCCAGCAGTGAAATAGCGTATAATTCACCCCTCCACTTT.

This chain joins TRBV7-8 and TRBJ1-5, with unresolved D. The V gene lost 3 bases and the J gene lost 6 bases, with 15 bases spanning the gap. CDR1 SGHVS and CDR2 FQNEAQ come from the germline V gene. CDR3 length: 15 amino acids. CDR3 nucleotide sequence: TGTGCCAGCAGCTTGGGCGGGGTTTTGGGTCAGCCCCAGCATTTT. Translating gives CASSLGGVLGQPQHF.

The V gene is TRBV11-2, the J gene TRBJ2-1, with D possibly TRBD2 on 5 matching bases. The CDR3 is 14 amino acids. Germline CDR1 is SGHAT and CDR2 is FQNNGV. Trimming took 2 bases from V and 7 from J, leaving 12 bases between them. The CDR3 DNA reads TGTGCCAGCAGCTTATCGTGGGAGAGGAATGAGCAGTTCTTC. Translating gives CASSLSWERNEQFF.

The V and J genes are TRBV18 and TRBJ1-6; D gene unclear. This CDR3 has 15 amino acids. The ends were cut back, 5 bases at V and 7 bases at J, with 15 bases in the middle. Germline lookup yields CDR1 KGHSH and CDR2 LQKENI. This CDR3 reads CASSEEQAANSPLHF. The CDR3 nucleotides are TGTGCCAGCTCAGAAGAGCAAGCTGCGAATTCACCCCTCCACTTT.

This rearrangement joins TRBV5-1 to TRBJ2-3; 7 bases are shared with TRBD1. The CDR3 sequence is 15 residues long. CDR1 and CDR2 from the germline V gene are SGHRS and YFSETQ. With V trimmed by 4 bases and J by 0 bases, 5 bases remained unmatched. The DNA for the CDR3 is TGCGCCAGCAGCATAGGGACAGCTAGCACAGATACGCAGTATTTT. Translated, it gives CASSIGTASTDTQYF.

The chain uses TRBV4-1 and TRBJ1-4; TRBD1 aligns across 11 bases. The CDR3 length is 19 residues. Trimming at V came to 3 bases and at J to 5 bases, leaving 14 bases not matched to a gene. CDR1 MGHRA and CDR2 YSYEKL come from the germline V gene. CDR3 DNA: TGCGCCAGCAGCCACCGGGCGAGGTCCCGGGACAGGGGGAATGAAAAACTGTTTTTT. Translating gives CASSHRARSRDRGNEKLFF.